The T cell receptor (beta chain) under discussion was sequenced for a study of blood T cells in healthy people across ages. Together with a sample-barcoded 5' primer, a J-beta primer mix was included in a second PCR lasting about 7 to 12 cycles. One entry per CDR3 protein results from TCRdb running MiXCR on the 5' RACE reads. Of 1 million or so distinct CDR3 sequences in the sample, under 30% were seen once. The sample was also linked to a second study, of T cells of mothers and their children.

Material for sequencing was blood. The origin of this receptor is a girl aged 2-15 years in good health.

CDR3: CASSPSATVESTNEKLFF. The CDR3 bases are TGTGCCAGCAGCCCGAGCGCGACAGTCGAATCTACTAATGAAAAACTGTTTTTT. The chain couples TRBV7-9 to TRBJ1-4, with D possibly being TRBD1 (5 bases). Germline V gene sequence: CDR1 SEHNR, CDR2 FQNEAQ (reference sequence). V was cut by 5 bases and J by 2 bases, with 21 bases left in between. The CDR3 has 18 amino acids.